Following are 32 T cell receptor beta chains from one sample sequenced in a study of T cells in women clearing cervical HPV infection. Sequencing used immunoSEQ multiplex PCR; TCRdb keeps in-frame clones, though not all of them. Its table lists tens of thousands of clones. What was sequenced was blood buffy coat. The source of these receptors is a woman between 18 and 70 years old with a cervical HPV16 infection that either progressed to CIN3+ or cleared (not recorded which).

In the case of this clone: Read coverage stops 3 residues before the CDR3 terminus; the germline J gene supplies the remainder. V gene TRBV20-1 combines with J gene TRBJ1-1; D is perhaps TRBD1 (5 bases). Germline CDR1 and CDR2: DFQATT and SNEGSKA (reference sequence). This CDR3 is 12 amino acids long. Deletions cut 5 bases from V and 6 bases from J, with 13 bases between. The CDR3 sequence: CSAGGGKAEAFF. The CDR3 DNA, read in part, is TGCAGTGCTGGGGGGGGGAAGGCTGAA.

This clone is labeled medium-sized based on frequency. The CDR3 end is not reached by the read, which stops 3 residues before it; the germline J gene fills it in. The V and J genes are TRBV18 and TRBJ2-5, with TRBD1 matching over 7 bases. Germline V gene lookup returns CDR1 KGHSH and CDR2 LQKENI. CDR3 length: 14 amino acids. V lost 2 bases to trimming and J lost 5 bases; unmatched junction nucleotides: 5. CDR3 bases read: TGTGCCAGCTCACCATTGAGGGGGCACGAGACC. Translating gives CASSPLRGHET. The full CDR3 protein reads CASSPLRGHETQYF. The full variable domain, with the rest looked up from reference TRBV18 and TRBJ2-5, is NAGVMQNPRHLVRRRGQEARLRCSPMKGHSHVYWYRQLPEEGLKFMVYLQKENIIDESGMPKERFSAEFPKEGPSILRIQQVVRGDSAAYFCASSPLRGHETQYFGPGTRLLVL.

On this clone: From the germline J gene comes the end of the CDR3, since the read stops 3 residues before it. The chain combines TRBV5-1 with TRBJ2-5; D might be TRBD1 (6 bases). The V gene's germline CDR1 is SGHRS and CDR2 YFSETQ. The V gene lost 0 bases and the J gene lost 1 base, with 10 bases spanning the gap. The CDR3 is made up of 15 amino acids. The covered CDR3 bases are TGCGCCAGCAGCTTGGAGACAGGAGTCCAAGAGACC. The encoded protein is CASSLETGVQET. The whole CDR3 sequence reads CASSLETGVQETQYF.

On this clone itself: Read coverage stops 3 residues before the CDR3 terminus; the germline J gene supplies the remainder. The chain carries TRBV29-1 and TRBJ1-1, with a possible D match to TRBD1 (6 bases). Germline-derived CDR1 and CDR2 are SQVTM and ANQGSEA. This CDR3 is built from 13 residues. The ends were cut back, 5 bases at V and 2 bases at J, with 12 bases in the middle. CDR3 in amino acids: CSVRTVLNTEAFF. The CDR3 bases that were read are TGCAGCGTTCGGACAGTACTAAACACTGAA.

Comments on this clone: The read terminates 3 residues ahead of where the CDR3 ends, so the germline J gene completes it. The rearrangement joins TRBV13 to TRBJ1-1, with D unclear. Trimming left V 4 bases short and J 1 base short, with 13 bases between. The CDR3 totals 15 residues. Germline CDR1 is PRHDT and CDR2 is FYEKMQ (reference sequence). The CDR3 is CASSSSDRGNTEAFF. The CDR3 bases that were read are TGTGCCAGCAGCTCTTCCGATCGGGGGAACACTGAA.

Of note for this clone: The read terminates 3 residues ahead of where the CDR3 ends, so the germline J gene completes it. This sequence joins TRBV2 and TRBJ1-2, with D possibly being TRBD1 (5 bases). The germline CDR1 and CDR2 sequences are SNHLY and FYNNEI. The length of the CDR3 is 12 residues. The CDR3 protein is CASRLGGNDYTF. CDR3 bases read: TGTGCCAGCAGATTGGGGGGAAATGAC.

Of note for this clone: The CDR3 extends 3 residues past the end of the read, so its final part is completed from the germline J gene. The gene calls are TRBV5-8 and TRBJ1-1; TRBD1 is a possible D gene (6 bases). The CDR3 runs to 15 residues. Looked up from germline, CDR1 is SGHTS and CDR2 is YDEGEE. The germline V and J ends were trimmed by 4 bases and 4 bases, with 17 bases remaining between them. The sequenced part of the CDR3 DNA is TGTGCCAGCAGCCGGACAGCGCGAAGTTTCACTGAA. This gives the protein CASSRTARSFTE. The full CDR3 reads CASSRTARSFTEAFF.

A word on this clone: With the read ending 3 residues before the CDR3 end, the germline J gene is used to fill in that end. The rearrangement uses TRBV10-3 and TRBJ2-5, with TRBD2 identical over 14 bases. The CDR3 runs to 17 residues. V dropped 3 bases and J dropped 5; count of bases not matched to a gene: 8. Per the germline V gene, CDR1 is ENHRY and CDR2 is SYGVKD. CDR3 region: CAISDVVGLAGDETQYF. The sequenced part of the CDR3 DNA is TGTGCCATCAGTGATGTCGTGGGACTAGCGGGGGATGAGACC.

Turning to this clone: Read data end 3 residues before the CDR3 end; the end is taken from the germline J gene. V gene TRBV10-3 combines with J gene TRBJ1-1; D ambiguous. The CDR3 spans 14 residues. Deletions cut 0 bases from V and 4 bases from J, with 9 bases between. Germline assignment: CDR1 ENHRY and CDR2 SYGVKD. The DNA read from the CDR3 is TGTGCCATCAGTGAGTCGGAGGGTAGCACTGAA. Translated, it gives CAISESEGSTE. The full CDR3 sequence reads CAISESEGSTEAFF.

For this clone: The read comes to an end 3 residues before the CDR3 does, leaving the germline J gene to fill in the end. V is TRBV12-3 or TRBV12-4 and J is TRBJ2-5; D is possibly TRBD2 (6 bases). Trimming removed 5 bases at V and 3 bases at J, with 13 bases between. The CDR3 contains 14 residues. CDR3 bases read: TGTGCCAGCAGTCGCCAGGGACTTAAAGAGACC. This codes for CASSRQGLKET. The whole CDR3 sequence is CASSRQGLKETQYF.

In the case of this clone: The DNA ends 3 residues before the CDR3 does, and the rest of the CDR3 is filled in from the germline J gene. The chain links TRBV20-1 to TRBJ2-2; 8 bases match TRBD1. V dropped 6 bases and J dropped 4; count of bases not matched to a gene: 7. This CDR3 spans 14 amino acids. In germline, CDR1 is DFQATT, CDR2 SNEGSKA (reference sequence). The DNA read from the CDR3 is TGCAGTGCGCTGGACAGGGATAGCACCGGGGAG. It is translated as CSALDRDSTGE. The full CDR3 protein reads CSALDRDSTGELFF.

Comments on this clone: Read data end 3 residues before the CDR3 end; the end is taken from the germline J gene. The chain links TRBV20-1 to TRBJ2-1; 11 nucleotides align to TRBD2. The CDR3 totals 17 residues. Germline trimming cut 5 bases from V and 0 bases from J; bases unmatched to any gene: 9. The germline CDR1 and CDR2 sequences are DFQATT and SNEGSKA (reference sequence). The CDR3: CSAPLAGAQSSYNEQFF. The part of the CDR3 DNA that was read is TGCAGTGCTCCACTAGCGGGGGCTCAGTCCTCCTACAATGAG.

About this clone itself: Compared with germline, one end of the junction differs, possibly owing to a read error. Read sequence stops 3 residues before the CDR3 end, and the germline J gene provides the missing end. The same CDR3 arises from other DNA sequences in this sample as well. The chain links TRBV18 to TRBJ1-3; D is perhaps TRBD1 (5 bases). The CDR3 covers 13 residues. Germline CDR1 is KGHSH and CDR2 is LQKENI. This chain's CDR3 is CASEGIGGNTIYF. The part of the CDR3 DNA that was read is TGTGCCAGCGAAGGGATCGGGGGAAACACG.

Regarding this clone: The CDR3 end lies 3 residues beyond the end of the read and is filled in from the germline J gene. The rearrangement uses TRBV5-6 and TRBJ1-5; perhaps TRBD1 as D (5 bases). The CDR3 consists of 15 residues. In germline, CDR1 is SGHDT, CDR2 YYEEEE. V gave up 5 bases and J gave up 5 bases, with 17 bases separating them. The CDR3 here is CASSSARGEDQPQHF. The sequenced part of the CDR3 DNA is TGTGCCAGCAGTTCCGCTCGAGGGGAGGATCAGCCC.

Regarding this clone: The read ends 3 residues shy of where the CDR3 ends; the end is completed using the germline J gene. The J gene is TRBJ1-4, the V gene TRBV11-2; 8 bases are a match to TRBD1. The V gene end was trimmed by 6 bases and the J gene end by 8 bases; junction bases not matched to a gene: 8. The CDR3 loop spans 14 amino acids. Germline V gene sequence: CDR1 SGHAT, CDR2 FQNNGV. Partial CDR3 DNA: TGTGCCAGCAGGAAGCAGGGGGCGGACGAAAAA. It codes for CASRKQGADEK. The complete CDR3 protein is CASRKQGADEKLFF.

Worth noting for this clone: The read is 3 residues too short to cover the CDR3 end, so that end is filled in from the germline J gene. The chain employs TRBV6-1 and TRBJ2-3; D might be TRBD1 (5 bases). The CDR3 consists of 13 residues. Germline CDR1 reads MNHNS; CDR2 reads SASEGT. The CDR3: CASSVTVQETQYF. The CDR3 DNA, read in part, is TGTGCCAGCAGTGTGACAGTGCAAGAGACG.

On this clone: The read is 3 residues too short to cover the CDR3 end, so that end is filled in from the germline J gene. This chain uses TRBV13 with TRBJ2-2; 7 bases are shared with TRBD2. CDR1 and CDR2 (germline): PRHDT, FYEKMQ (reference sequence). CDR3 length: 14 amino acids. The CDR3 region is CASSLGGTNEKLFF. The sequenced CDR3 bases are TGTGCCAGCAGCCTGGGGGGGACTAATGAAAAG.

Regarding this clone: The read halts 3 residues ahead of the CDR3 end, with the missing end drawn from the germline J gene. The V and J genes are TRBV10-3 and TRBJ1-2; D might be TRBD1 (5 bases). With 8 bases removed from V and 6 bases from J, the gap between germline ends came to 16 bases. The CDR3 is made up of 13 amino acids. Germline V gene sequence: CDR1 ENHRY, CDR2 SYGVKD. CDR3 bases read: TGTGCCATCGGCCGGGACGGGGGGGATGGC. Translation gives CAIGRDGGDG. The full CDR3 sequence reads CAIGRDGGDGYTF.

The covered CDR3 bases are TGCAGCGTGGGTCTGGGGGGCAATGAG. Its protein product is CSVGLGGNE. The CDR3, in full, reads CSVGLGGNEQFF. The V gene is TRBV29-1, the J gene TRBJ2-1, with a possible D match to TRBD2 (6 bases). The read ends 3 residues early relative to the CDR3; the germline J gene fills the gap. There are 12 residues in the CDR3. Trimming pared 6 bases from V and 6 bases from J, leaving 12 bases between. The germline V gene has CDR1 SQVTM and CDR2 ANQGSEA.

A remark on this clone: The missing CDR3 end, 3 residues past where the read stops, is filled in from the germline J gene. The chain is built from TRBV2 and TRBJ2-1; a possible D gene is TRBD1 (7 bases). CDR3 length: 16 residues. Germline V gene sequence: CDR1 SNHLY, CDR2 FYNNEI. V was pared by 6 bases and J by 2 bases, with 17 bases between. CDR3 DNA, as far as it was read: TGTGCCAGCAGGGGACGTCAGGGGGGAACCTACAATGAG. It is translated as CASRGRQGGTYNE. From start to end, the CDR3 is CASRGRQGGTYNEQFF.

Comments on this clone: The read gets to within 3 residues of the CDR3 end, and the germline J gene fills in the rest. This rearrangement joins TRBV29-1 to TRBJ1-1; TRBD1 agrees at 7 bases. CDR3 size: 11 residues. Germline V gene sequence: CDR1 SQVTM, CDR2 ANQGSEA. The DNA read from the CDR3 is TGCAGCGTTGGGAAGGACAGGGAA. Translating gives CSVGKDRE. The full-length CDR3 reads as CSVGKDREAFF.

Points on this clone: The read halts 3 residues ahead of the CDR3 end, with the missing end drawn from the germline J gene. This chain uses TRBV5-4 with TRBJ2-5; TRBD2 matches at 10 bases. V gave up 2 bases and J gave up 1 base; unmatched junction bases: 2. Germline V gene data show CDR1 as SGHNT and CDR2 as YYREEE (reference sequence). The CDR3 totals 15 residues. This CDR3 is CASSFSGGLQETQYF. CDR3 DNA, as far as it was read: TGTGCCAGCAGCTTTAGCGGGGGGCTCCAAGAGACC.

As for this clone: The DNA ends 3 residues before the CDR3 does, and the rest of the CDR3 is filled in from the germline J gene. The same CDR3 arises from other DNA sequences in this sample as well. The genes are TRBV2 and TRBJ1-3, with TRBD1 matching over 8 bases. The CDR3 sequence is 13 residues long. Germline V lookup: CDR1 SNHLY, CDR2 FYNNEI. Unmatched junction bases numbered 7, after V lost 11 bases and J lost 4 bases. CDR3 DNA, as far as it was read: TGTGCCGGGGGGACAGGAGCCGGAAACACC. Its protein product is CAGGTGAGNT. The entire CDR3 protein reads CAGGTGAGNTIYF.

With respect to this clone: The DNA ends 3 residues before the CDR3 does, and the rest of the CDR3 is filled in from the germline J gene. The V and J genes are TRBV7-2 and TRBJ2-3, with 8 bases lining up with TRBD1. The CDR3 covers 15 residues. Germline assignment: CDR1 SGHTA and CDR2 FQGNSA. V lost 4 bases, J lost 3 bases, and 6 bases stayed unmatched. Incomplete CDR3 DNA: TGTGCCAGCAGCTCACTCGGACAGGGTACAGATACG. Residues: CASSSLGQGTDT. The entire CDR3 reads CASSSLGQGTDTQYF.

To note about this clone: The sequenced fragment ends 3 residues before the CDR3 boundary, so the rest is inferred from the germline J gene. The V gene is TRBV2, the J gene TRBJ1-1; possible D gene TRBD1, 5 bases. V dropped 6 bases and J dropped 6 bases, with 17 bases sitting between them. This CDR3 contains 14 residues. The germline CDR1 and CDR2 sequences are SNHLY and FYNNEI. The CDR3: CASRDERGTPEAFF. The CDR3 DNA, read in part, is TGTGCCAGCAGAGACGAACGGGGGACCCCTGAA. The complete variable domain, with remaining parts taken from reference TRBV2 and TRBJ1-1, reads EPEVTQTPSHQVTQMGQEVILRCVPISNHLYFYWYRQILGQKVEFLVSFYNNEISEKSEIFDDQFSVERPDGSNFTLKIRSTKLEDSAMYFCASRDERGTPEAFFGQGTRLTVV.

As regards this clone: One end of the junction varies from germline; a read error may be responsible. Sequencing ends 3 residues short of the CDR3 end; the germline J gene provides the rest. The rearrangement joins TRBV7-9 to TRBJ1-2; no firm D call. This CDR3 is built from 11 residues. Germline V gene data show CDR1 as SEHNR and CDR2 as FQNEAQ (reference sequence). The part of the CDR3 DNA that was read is TGTTCCAGCGGGCAGAGCTACGAC. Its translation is CSSGQSYD. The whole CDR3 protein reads CSSGQSYDYTF.

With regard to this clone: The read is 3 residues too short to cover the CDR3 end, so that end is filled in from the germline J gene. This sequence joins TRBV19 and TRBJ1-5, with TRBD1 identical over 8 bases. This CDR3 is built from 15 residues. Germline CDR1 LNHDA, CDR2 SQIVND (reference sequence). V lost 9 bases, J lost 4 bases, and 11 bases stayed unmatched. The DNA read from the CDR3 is TGTGCCAGCTCTACGGGACAGGCGCTAAATCAGCCC. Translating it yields CASSTGQALNQP. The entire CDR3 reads CASSTGQALNQPQHF.

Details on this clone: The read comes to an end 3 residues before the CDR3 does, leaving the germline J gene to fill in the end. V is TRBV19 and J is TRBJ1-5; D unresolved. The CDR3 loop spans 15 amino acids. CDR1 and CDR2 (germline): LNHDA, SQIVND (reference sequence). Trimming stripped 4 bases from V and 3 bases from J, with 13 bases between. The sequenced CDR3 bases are TGTGCCAGTAGTACTCTAACCTTAACCAATCAGCCC. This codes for CASSTLTLTNQP. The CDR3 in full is CASSTLTLTNQPQHF.

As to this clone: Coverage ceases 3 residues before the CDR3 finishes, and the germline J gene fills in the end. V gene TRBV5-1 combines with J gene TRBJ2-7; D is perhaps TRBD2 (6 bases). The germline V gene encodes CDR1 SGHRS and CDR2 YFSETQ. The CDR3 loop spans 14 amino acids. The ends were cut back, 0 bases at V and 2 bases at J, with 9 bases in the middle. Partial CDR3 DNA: TGCGCCAGCAGCTTGGACGGGGGAGCCTACGAG. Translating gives CASSLDGGAYE. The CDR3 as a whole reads CASSLDGGAYEQYF.

The CDR3 DNA, read in part, is TGCGCCAGCAGCCAACAGGGAGGGACTTCCACCTACGAG. It is translated as CASSQQGGTSTYE. The CDR3 in its entirety is CASSQQGGTSTYEQYF. V and J are TRBV4-1 and TRBJ2-7; 7 bases are shared with TRBD2. The CDR3 end is not reached by the read, which stops 3 residues before it; the germline J gene fills it in. Germline CDR1 MGHRA, CDR2 YSYEKL. The junction had 9 bases not matched to a gene; V was cut back by 2 bases and J by 2 bases. The CDR3 totals 16 residues.

The sequenced CDR3 bases are TGTGCCGGACGGGGGAGGAGTGCAGATACG. Translated: CAGRGRSADT. The full CDR3 is CAGRGRSADTQYF. The genes are TRBV30 and TRBJ2-3, with D perhaps TRBD2 (6 bases). The read comes to an end 3 residues before the CDR3 does, leaving the germline J gene to fill in the end. V lost 8 bases and J 4 bases, leaving 16 bases between the germline ends. Germline V lookup: CDR1 GTSNPN, CDR2 SVGIG (reference sequence). The CDR3 has 13 amino acids.

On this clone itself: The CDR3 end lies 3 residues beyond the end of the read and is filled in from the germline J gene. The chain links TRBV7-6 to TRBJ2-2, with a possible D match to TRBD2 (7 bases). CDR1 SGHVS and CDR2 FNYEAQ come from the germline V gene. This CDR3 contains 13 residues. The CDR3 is CASSVQGGEKLFF. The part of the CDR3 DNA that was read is TGTGCCAGCAGCGTACAGGGAGGGGAAAAG.